A single TCR beta chain is shown here with its context. Its antigen is not identified. One entry per CDR3 protein, called by TCRdb with MiXCR from the 5' RACE reads. The data show about 490,000 distinct CDR3 sequences, with roughly 15% seen just once and roughly 0.43% held by the top ten. Germline lookup yields CDR1 SGHVS and CDR2 FNYEAQ. V was clipped by 1 base and J by 6 bases, with 11 bases between them. The CDR3 extends over 14 amino acids. This record belongs to a study of identical twins. Overall study findings and caveats: Excess low generation probability was seen in twin-shared out-of-frame alpha sequences.

These data were also reused for a study on yellow fever vaccine responses in identical twins. That paper adds: Twins showed a vaccine T cell response that reportedly seemed partly convergent, partly personalized.

The sample comprised CD4+ T cells sorted from blood. The chain uses TRBV7-6 and TRBJ2-3; D may correspond to TRBD1 or TRBD2 (5 bases each). The clonotype comes from a woman under 30 in good health. DNA of the CDR3: TGTGCCAGCAGCTTAGGGGGGAGATGGGATACGCAGTATTTT. Translated: CASSLGGRWDTQYF. Using reference TRBV7-6 and TRBJ2-3 for the parts outside the CDR3, the full variable domain is GAGVSQSPRYKVTKRGQDVALRCDPISGHVSLYWYRQALGQGPEFLTYFNYEAQQDKSGLPNDRFSAERPEGSISTLTIQRTEQRDSAMYRCASSLGGRWDTQYFGPGTRLTVL.